This is a list of T cell receptor beta chains from one sample in a study of tumor T cells in aggressive B-cell lymphoma. Using immunoSEQ multiplex PCR, the repertoire was profiled, and TCRdb retains in-frame clones only, with some absent. The sample holds about 3,900 clones; around 79% are singletons and the top ten take about 50%. Sequencing input: tumor tissue. These receptors all stem from an adult with diffuse large B cell lymphoma. CDR3s include the opening cysteine and the closing phenylalanine or tryptophan. Fields, in order: clone size, J gene, D gene, V gene, CDR3 DNA, CDR3 protein. D genes are given only for firm matches. Size is omitted from some rows. Given values are once, few, many or a class for expanded clones.

size: NA; J: TRBJ1-3; D: NA; V: TRBV15; DNA: TGTGCCACCAGCAGAAATCCCACAGCGGGGTCAGGAAACACCATATATTTT; CDR3: CATSRNPTAGSGNTIYF
size: NA; J: TRBJ1-4; D: TRBD1; V: TRBV10-3; DNA: TGTGCCAGTCATGAGGGGGCGACTGAAAAACTGTTTTTT; CDR3: CASHEGATEKLFF
size: NA; J: TRBJ2-3; D: NA; V: TRBV27; DNA: TGTGCCAGCAGTTTAAACTACCCCACAGATACGCAGTATTTT; CDR3: CASSLNYPTDTQYF
size: NA; J: TRBJ2-7; D: NA; V: TRBV6-1; DNA: TGTGCCAGCAGTGAGCTGTCCGACATAAACTACGAGCAGTACTTC; CDR3: CASSELSDINYEQYF
size: NA; J: TRBJ2-3; D: TRBD2; V: TRBV5-4; DNA: TGTGCCAGCAGCTCAGCGGGGGGGAGCACAGATACGCAGTATTTT; CDR3: CASSSAGGSTDTQYF
size: NA; J: TRBJ1-1; D: NA; V: TRBV28; DNA: TGTGCCAGCGACAGGATGAACACTGAAGCTTTCTTT; CDR3: CASDRMNTEAFF
size: NA; J: TRBJ2-1; D: NA; V: TRBV27; DNA: TGTGCCAGCAGTTTAGATACCAGGGGTCACTACAATGAGCAGTTCTTC; CDR3: CASSLDTRGHYNEQFF
size: NA; J: TRBJ2-5; D: NA; V: TRBV7-2; DNA: TGTGCCAGCAGCCTGACAGAAGAGACCCAGTACTTC; CDR3: CASSLTEETQYF
size: NA; J: TRBJ2-2; D: TRBD1; V: TRBV11-3; DNA: TGTGCCAGCAGCTTAGGGGGACAGAACGGGGAGCTGTTTTTT; CDR3: CASSLGGQNGELFF
size: NA; J: TRBJ1-2; D: TRBD1; V: TRBV11-1; DNA: TGTGCCAGCAGCCCCCCCGGGACAGATGGCTACACCTTC; CDR3: CASSPPGTDGYTF
size: NA; J: TRBJ2-1; D: NA; V: TRBV28; DNA: TGTGCCAGCAGGGGAGAGTACTCCTACAATGAGCAGTTCTTC; CDR3: CASRGEYSYNEQFF
size: NA; J: TRBJ2-5; D: TRBD2; V: TRBV2; DNA: TGTGCCAGCAGTGAGGGACTAGCGGCCGTATTAGGGACCCAGTACTTC; CDR3: CASSEGLAAVLGTQYF
size: NA; J: TRBJ1-1; D: NA; V: TRBV4-1; DNA: TGCGCCAGCAGCCAAGGGGAGTTTCGGGGGGTTGAAGCTTTCTTT; CDR3: CASSQGEFRGVEAFF
size: large; J: TRBJ1-3; D: NA; V: TRBV9; DNA: TGTGCCAGCAGCGTAGACCACAGCTCTGGAAACACCATATATTTT; CDR3: CASSVDHSSGNTIYF
size: NA; J: TRBJ2-1; D: NA; V: TRBV5-4; DNA: TGTGCCAGCAGCTCTCCACGACTAGGCCAGTACAATGAACAGTTCTTC; CDR3: CASSSPRLGQYNEQFF
size: NA; J: TRBJ2-3; D: TRBD2; V: TRBV5-6; DNA: TGTGCCAGCAGCCTCACCCCAGGACTAGAAGAAGATACGCAGTATTTT; CDR3: CASSLTPGLEEDTQYF
size: NA; J: TRBJ2-7; D: NA; V: TRBV5-1; DNA: TGCGCCAGCAGCTTGGGGCAGGGTGGTTACGAGCAGTACTTC; CDR3: CASSLGQGGYEQYF
size: NA; J: TRBJ1-1; D: TRBD1; V: TRBV9; DNA: TGTGCCAGCAGCGCGGGACAGGACAGGGGGAGCACTGAAGCTTTCTTT; CDR3: CASSAGQDRGSTEAFF
size: NA; J: TRBJ2-7; D: NA; V: TRBV28; DNA: TGTGCCAGCAGTCACTACGAGCAGTACTTC; CDR3: CASSHYEQYF
size: NA; J: TRBJ2-7; D: NA; V: TRBV28; DNA: TGTGCCAGCAGTTTAACTGGACAGTCCTACGAGCAGTACTTC; CDR3: CASSLTGQSYEQYF
size: NA; J: TRBJ1-1; D: TRBD1; V: TRBV7-9; DNA: TGTGCCAGCAGCTTAGGAGTGGGACAGGGTGAAGCTTTCTTT; CDR3: CASSLGVGQGEAFF
size: NA; J: TRBJ2-1; D: TRBD2; V: TRBV5-1; DNA: TGCGCCAGCAGCGACGGGGGGGCTGCAAGTGAGCAGTTCTTC; CDR3: CASSDGGAASEQFF
size: NA; J: TRBJ1-1; D: NA; V: TRBV27; DNA: TGTGCCAGCAGTTTAAACGGGATGAACACTGAAGCTTTCTTT; CDR3: CASSLNGMNTEAFF
size: once; J: TRBJ2-7; D: TRBD2; V: TRBV7-6; DNA: TGTGCCAGCAGCCCCGGACTAGCGGGAGGGAACTACGAGCAGTACTTC; CDR3: CASSPGLAGGNYEQYF
size: NA; J: TRBJ1-6; D: NA; V: TRBV4-2; DNA: TGTGCCAGCAGCCAAGAAGGGACTTTGAGCTCCTATAATTCACCCCTCCACTTT; CDR3: CASSQEGTLSSYNSPLHF
size: NA; J: TRBJ2-1; D: TRBD2; V: TRBV13; DNA: TGTGCCAGCAGCCGCGGGGGGGGGCCCCGTGATGAGCAGTTCTTC; CDR3: CASSRGGGPRDEQFF
size: NA; J: TRBJ1-1; D: TRBD1; V: TRBV19; DNA: TGTGCCAGTAGTCAACAGGGGGCCGACACTGAAGCTTTCTTT; CDR3: CASSQQGADTEAFF
size: once; J: TRBJ2-1; D: NA; V: TRBV9; DNA: TGTGCCAGCAGCGAACGGACAGACAATGAGCAGTTCTTC; CDR3: CASSERTDNEQFF
size: NA; J: TRBJ1-5; D: NA; V: TRBV19; DNA: TGTGCCAGTAGGGAGGGGCCTGTTAATCAGCCCCAGCATTTT; CDR3: CASREGPVNQPQHF
size: NA; J: TRBJ2-3; D: NA; V: TRBV5-1; DNA: TGCGCCAGCAGGGTGGGGCCCTTGGGCACAGATACGCAGTATTTT; CDR3: CASRVGPLGTDTQYF
size: NA; J: TRBJ1-4; D: NA; V: TRBV2; DNA: TGTGCCAGCAGTGAGGGAGTTACCTTTGGAAAACTGTTTTTT; CDR3: CASSEGVTFGKLFF
size: NA; J: TRBJ2-3; D: TRBD2; V: TRBV27; DNA: TGTGCCAGCAGCCTTTGGGCTAGCGGGGGCACAGATACGCAGTATTTT; CDR3: CASSLWASGGTDTQYF
size: NA; J: TRBJ2-7; D: TRBD1; V: TRBV7-9; DNA: TGTGCCAGCAGCATACAGGACAGGATCGAGCAGTACTTC; CDR3: CASSIQDRIEQYF
size: NA; J: TRBJ2-1; D: TRBD2; V: TRBV9; DNA: TGTGCCAGCAGCGCCCGACTAGCCTTCTACAATGAGCAGTTCTTC; CDR3: CASSARLAFYNEQFF
size: NA; J: TRBJ2-3; D: TRBD1; V: TRBV29-1; DNA: TGCAGCACCAAACAGGGGGCCGCAGATACGCAGTATTTT; CDR3: CSTKQGAADTQYF
size: NA; J: TRBJ2-2; D: TRBD1; V: TRBV19; DNA: TGTGCCAGTAGTACCCAGGGGGCGAGCACCGGGGAGCTGCTTTTT; CDR3: CASSTQGASTGELLF
size: few; J: TRBJ2-1; D: TRBD2; V: TRBV2; DNA: TGTGCCAGCAGGACCTCCTCTAGCGGGGGGTCCTACAATGAGCAGTTCTTC; CDR3: CASRTSSSGGSYNEQFF
size: NA; J: TRBJ1-2; D: TRBD1; V: TRBV2; DNA: TGTGCCAGAAGGACAGGAAACTATGGCTACACCTTC; CDR3: CARRTGNYGYTF
size: NA; J: TRBJ2-3; D: TRBD1; V: TRBV10-3; DNA: TGTGCCATCAGCTCGGGACAGGGTAGCACAGATACGCAGTATTTT; CDR3: CAISSGQGSTDTQYF
size: hyperexpanded; J: TRBJ1-1; D: TRBD1; V: TRBV10-3; DNA: TGTGCCATCAGTGAGTCCCGGGGCAGGGGGAAAGACACTGAAGCTTTCTTT; CDR3: CAISESRGRGKDTEAFF
size: once; J: TRBJ1-2; D: NA; V: TRBV27; DNA: TGTGCCAGCAGCCCAAGTCCCAGGGCTCAAGGCTACACCTTC; CDR3: CASSPSPRAQGYTF
size: few; J: TRBJ2-7; D: NA; V: TRBV30; DNA: TGTGCCTGGAGTTTCCCGACTACCCTCCGTGACGAGCAGTACTTC; CDR3: CAWSFPTTLRDEQYF
size: NA; J: TRBJ2-1; D: NA; V: TRBV6-6; DNA: TGTGCCAGCCTAGACAGTTACTACAATGAGCAGTTCTTC; CDR3: CASLDSYYNEQFF
size: NA; J: TRBJ2-7; D: TRBD2; V: TRBV19; DNA: TGTGCCAGTAAACTAGCGGGAGGGCCTTACGAGCAGTACTTC; CDR3: CASKLAGGPYEQYF
size: NA; J: TRBJ1-2; D: NA; V: TRBV6-1; DNA: TGTGCCAGCAGTCGGACAGAAGGTGGTCCCCACTTC; CDR3: CASSRTEGGPHF
size: NA; J: TRBJ1-2; D: NA; V: TRBV19; DNA: TGTGCCAGTAGAGAGACTAGTGCCAACTATGGCTGCACCTTC; CDR3: CASRETSANYGCTF
size: NA; J: TRBJ2-1; D: TRBD2; V: TRBV9; DNA: TGTGCCAGCAGCGGGATAGCGGGGCCCTACAATGAGCAGTTCTTC; CDR3: CASSGIAGPYNEQFF
size: NA; J: TRBJ2-7; D: TRBD1; V: TRBV11-3; DNA: TGTGCCAGCAGCTTAGCCGCGGACAGGGTCGAAAGGGAGCAGTACTTC; CDR3: CASSLAADRVEREQYF
size: NA; J: TRBJ2-3; D: NA; V: TRBV10-3; DNA: TGTGCCATCACCACCGGATTAGCGGCAGATACGCAGTATTTT; CDR3: CAITTGLAADTQYF
size: NA; J: TRBJ2-1; D: NA; V: TRBV5-4; DNA: TGTGCCAGCAGCTTCCGGGACACTTACAATGAGCAGTTCTTC; CDR3: CASSFRDTYNEQFF
size: few; J: TRBJ2-1; D: NA; V: TRBV18; DNA: TGTGCCAATAGACTAGAAAGCAATGAGCAGTTCTTC; CDR3: CANRLESNEQFF